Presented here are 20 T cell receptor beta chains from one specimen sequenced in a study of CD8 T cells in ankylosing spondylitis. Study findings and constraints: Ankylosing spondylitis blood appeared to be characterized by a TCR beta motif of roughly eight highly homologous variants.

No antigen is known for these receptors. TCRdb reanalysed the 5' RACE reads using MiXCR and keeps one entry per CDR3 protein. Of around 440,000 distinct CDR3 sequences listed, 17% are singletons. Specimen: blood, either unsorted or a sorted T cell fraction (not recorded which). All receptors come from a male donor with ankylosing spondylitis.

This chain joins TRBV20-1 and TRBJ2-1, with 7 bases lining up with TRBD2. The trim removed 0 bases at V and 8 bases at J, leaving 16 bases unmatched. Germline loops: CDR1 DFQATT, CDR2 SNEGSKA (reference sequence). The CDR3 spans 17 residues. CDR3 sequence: CSARDLQFRGSGDEQFF. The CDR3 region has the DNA TGCAGTGCTAGAGATCTACAATTCCGCGGGAGTGGAGATGAGCAGTTCTTC.

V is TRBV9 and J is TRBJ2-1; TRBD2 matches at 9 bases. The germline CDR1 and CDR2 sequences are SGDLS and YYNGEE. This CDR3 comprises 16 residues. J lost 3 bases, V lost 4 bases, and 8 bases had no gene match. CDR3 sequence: CASSTHARGGYNEQFF. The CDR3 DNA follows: TGTGCCAGCAGCACCCATGCGCGGGGGGGCTACAATGAGCAGTTCTTC. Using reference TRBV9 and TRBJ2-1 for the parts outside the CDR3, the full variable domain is DSGVTQTPKHLITATGQRVTLRCSPRSGDLSVYWYQQSLDQGLQFLIQYYNGEERAKGNILERFSAQQFPDLHSELNLSSLELGDSALYFCASSTHARGGYNEQFFGPGTRLTVL.

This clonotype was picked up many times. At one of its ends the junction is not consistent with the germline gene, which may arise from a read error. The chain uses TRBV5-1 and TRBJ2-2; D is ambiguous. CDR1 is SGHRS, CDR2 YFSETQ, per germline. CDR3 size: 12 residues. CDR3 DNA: TGTGCCAGCAGCTTGGACACCGGGGAGCTGTTTTTT. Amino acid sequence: CASSLDTGELFF.

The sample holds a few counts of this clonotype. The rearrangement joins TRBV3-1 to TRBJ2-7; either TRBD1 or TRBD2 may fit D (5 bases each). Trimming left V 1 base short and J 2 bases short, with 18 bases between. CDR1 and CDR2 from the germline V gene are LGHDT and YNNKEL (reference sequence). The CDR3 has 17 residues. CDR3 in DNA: TGTGCCAGCAGCCAAGGGGGGTACAGGATATTACCCTACGAGCAGTACTTC. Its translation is CASSQGGYRILPYEQYF.

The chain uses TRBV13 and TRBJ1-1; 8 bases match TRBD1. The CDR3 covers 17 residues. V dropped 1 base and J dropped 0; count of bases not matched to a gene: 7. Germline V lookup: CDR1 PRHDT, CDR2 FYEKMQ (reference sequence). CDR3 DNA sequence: TGTGCCAGCAGCTTAGATCGGACAGGGTGGTTGAACACTGAAGCTTTCTTT. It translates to CASSLDRTGWLNTEAFF.

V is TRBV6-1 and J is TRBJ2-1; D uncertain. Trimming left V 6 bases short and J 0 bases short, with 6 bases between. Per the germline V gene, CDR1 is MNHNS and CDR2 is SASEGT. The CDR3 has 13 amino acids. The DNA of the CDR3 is TGTGCCAGCAGGAGAACCTCCTACAATGAGCAGTTCTTC. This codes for CASRRTSYNEQFF.

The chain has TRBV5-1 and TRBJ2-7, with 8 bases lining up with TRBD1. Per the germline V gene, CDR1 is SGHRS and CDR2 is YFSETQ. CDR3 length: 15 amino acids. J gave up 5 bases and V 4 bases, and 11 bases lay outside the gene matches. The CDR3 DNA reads TGCGCCAGCAGCCCCGAGGACAGGGTCGCTCACGAGCAGTACTTC. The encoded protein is CASSPEDRVAHEQYF.

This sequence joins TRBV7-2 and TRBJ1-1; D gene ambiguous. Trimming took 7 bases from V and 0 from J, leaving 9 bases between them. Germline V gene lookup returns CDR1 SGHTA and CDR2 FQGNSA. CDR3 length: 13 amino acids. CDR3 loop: CASILTLNTEAFF. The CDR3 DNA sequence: TGTGCCAGCATCCTAACCCTGAACACTGAAGCTTTCTTT.

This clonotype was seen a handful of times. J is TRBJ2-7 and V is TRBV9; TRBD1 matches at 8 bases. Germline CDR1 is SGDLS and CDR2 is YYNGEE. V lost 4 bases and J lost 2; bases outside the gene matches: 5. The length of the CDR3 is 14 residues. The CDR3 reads CASSLGTGTYEQYF. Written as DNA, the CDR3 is TGTGCCAGCAGCTTAGGGACAGGTACCTACGAGCAGTACTTC. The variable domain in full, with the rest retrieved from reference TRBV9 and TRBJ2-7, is DSGVTQTPKHLITATGQRVTLRCSPRSGDLSVYWYQQSLDQGLQFLIQYYNGEERAKGNILERFSAQQFPDLHSELNLSSLELGDSALYFCASSLGTGTYEQYFGPGTRLTVT.

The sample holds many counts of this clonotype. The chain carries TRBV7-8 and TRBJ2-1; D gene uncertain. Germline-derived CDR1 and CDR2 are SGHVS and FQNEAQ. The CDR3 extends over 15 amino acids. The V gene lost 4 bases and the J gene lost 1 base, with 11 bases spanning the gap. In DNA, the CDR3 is TGTGCCAGCAGCTCCCGGACCAGATCCTACAATGAGCAGTTCTTC. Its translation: CASSSRTRSYNEQFF.

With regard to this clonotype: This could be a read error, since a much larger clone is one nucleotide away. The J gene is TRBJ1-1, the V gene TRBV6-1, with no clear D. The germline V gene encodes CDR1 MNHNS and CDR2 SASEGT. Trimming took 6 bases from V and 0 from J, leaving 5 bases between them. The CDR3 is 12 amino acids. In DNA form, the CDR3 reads TGTGCCAGCAGATTAATGAACACTGAAGCTTTCTTT. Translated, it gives CASRLMNTEAFF.

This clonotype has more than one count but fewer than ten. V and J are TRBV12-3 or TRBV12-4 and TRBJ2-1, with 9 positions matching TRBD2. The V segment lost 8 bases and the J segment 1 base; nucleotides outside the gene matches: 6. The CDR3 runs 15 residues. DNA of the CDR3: TGTGCCAGCGACGCGGGGGGGGCGTCCTACAATGAGCAGTTCTTC. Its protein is CASDAGGASYNEQFF.

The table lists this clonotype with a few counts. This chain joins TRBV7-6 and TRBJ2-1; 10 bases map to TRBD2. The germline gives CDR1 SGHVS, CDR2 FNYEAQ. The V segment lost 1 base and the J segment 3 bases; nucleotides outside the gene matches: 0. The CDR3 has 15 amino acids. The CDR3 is CASSLERGGYNEQFF. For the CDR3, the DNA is TGTGCCAGCAGCTTAGAGCGGGGGGGCTACAATGAGCAGTTCTTC.

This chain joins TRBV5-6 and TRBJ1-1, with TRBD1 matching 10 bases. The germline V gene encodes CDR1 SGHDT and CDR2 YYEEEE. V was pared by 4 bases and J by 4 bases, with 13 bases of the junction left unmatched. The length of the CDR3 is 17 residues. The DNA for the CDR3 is TGTGCCAGCAGCCCGCCCGACAGGGGGCTTCATCTCACTGAAGCTTTCTTT. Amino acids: CASSPPDRGLHLTEAFF.

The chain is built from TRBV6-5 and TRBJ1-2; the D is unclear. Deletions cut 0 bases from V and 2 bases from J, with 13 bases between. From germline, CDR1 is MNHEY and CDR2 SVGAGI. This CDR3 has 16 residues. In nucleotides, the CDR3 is TGTGCCAGCAGTTACTCGGGCCTCAGCGCAAACTATGGCTACACCTTC. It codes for CASSYSGLSANYGYTF.

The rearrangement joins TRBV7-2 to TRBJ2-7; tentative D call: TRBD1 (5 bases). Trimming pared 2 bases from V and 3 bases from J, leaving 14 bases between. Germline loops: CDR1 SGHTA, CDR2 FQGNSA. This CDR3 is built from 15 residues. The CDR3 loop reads CASSLQIGARYEQYF. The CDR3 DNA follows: TGTGCCAGCAGCTTACAAATAGGGGCTCGCTACGAGCAGTACTTC.

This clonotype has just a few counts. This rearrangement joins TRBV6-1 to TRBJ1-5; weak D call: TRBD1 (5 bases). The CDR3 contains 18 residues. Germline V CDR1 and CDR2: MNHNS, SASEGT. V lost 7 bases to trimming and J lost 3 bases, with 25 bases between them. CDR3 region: CASTSRGGTHTNNQPQHF. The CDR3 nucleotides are TGTGCCAGCACCTCCCGGGGGGGGACCCACACAAACAATCAGCCCCAGCATTTT.

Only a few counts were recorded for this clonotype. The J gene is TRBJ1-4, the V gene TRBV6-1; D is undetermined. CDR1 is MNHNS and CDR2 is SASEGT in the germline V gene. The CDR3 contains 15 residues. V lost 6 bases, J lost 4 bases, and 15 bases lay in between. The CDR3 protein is CASRHADGNNEKLFF. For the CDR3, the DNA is TGTGCCAGCAGGCACGCGGACGGCAATAATGAAAAACTGTTTTTT.

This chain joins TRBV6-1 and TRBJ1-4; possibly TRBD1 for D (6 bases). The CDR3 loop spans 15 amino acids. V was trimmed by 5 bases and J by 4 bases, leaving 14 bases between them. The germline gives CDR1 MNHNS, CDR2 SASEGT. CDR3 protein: CASSPQDRSNEKLFF. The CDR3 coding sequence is TGTGCCAGCAGTCCCCAGGACAGAAGTAATGAAAAACTGTTTTTT.

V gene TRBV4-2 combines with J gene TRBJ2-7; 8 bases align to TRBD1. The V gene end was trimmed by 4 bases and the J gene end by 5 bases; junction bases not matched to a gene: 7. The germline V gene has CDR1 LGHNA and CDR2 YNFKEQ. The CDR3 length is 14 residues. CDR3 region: CASSPPDRVHEQYF. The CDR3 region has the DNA TGTGCCAGCAGCCCGCCGGACAGGGTGCACGAGCAGTACTTC.